The 25 T cell receptor beta chains below come from one sample, sequenced in a study of OX40 agonist ivuxolimab in advanced cancers. Repertoires were generated with immunoSEQ multiplex PCR, while TCRdb's copy carries only in-frame clones and drops some. The sample has 100,000 to 130,000 clones, around 90% seen once. The starting material was CD4+ or CD8+ T cells sorted from blood, obtained in a trial of the OX40 agonist ivuxolimab. The receptors stem from an adult with an advanced solid tumor such as melanoma, head and neck, liver or kidney cancer.

This clone has only one observation. The J gene is TRBJ1-5, the V gene TRBV28; D perhaps matches TRBD1 (6 bases). Germline V gives CDR1 MDHEN, CDR2 SYDVKM. The CDR3 is made up of 16 amino acids. With 2 bases removed from V and 6 bases from J, the gap between germline ends came to 17 bases. The CDR3 loop reads CASSLVGGPRGQPQHF. The CDR3 bases are TGTGCCAGCAGTTTAGTAGGGGGGCCCCGCGGTCAGCCCCAGCATTTT.

The chain is built from TRBV30 and TRBJ1-1, with D uncertain. The CDR3 has 11 residues. Germline V gene sequence: CDR1 GTSNPN, CDR2 SVGIG (reference sequence). V lost 0 bases and J 3 bases, leaving 2 bases between the germline ends. The CDR3 spells CAWSVDTEAFF. The CDR3 region has the DNA TGTGCCTGGAGTGTCGACACTGAAGCTTTCTTT.

The chain carries TRBV27 and TRBJ2-1; D uncertain. Germline lookup yields CDR1 MNHEY and CDR2 SMNVEV (reference sequence). V was clipped by 2 bases and J by 3 bases, with 5 bases between them. The CDR3 is 13 residues long. The DNA for the CDR3 is TGTGCCAGCAGTTTACAGGACTACAATGAGCAGTTCTTC. Translation: CASSLQDYNEQFF.

This clone has just one count. This sequence joins TRBV28 and TRBJ1-1; D ambiguous. The CDR3 length is 11 residues. V was trimmed by 3 bases and J by 4 bases, leaving 3 bases between them. The germline gives CDR1 MDHEN, CDR2 SYDVKM. The CDR3 DNA reads TGTGCCAGCAGTTTGATCACTGAAGCTTTCTTT. It codes for CASSLITEAFF.

V gene TRBV9 combines with J gene TRBJ2-6; D uncertain. The CDR3 spans 16 residues. Trimming stripped 0 bases from V and 3 bases from J, with 10 bases between. Germline lookup yields CDR1 SGDLS and CDR2 YYNGEE. CDR3 amino acids: CASSVDPVGGANVLTF. The CDR3 region has the DNA TGTGCCAGCAGCGTAGATCCGGTGGGTGGGGCCAACGTCCTGACTTTC. Full variable domain (outside the CDR3, taken from reference TRBV9 and TRBJ2-6): DSGVTQTPKHLITATGQRVTLRCSPRSGDLSVYWYQQSLDQGLQFLIQYYNGEERAKGNILERFSAQQFPDLHSELNLSSLELGDSALYFCASSVDPVGGANVLTFGAGSRLTVL.

This sequence joins TRBV12-5 and TRBJ2-1, with 8 nucleotides matching TRBD1. This CDR3 is 14 amino acids long. Germline V gene sequence: CDR1 LGHNT, CDR2 FRNRAP. The J segment lost 10 bases and the V segment lost 1 base, leaving 6 bases of the junction unmatched. The chain's CDR3 is CASGLATGQGEQFF. CDR3 nucleotides: TGTGCTAGTGGTTTGGCCACCGGACAGGGCGAGCAGTTCTTC. Complete variable domain (other parts from reference TRBV12-5 and TRBJ2-1): DARVTQTPRHKVTEMGQEVTMRCQPILGHNTVFWYRQTMMQGLELLAYFRNRAPLDDSGMPKDRFSAEMPDATLATLKIQPSEPRDSAVYFCASGLATGQGEQFFGPGTRLTVL.

The chain couples TRBV15 to TRBJ1-2; TRBD1 is a possible D gene (6 bases). The V end was cut by 5 bases, the J end by 3 bases, with 10 bases between. Germline CDR1 and CDR2: LNHNV and YYDKDF (reference sequence). This CDR3 contains 13 residues. The CDR3 region has the DNA TGTGCCACCAGCGGGGGGACACACTATGGCTACACCTTC. Translated, it gives CATSGGTHYGYTF.

This clone was picked up one time. The V gene is TRBV7-2, the J gene TRBJ1-5, with D possibly TRBD1 on 5 matching bases. From germline, CDR1 is SGHTA and CDR2 FQGNSA. V was cut by 2 bases and J by 4 bases, with 12 bases left in between. The CDR3 runs 15 residues. The CDR3 is CASSLSAGNNQPQHF. DNA for the CDR3: TGTGCCAGCAGCTTATCGGCAGGGAATAATCAGCCCCAGCATTTT.

The gene calls are TRBV6-6 and TRBJ2-2; TRBD2 matches at 9 bases. The germline V gene encodes CDR1 MNHNY and CDR2 SVGAGI (reference sequence). Germline trimming cut 6 bases from V and 6 bases from J; bases unmatched to any gene: 8. The CDR3 spans 15 residues. DNA of the CDR3: TGTGCCAGCAGCCGACTAGCGGAGCCCCCCGGGGAGCTGTTTTTT. Its protein product is CASSRLAEPPGELFF.

V usage is TRBV6-5 and J usage is TRBJ2-3, with D tentatively TRBD1 (5 bases). The CDR3 extends over 16 amino acids. CDR1 MNHEY and CDR2 SVGAGI come from the germline V gene. V dropped 4 bases and J dropped 6 bases, with 20 bases sitting between them. The DNA of the CDR3 is TGTGCCAGCAGTTCCGGACACTCCGCACCTCAGGATACGCAGTATTTT. Amino acids: CASSSGHSAPQDTQYF.

The chain combines TRBV7-3 with TRBJ2-7, with 8 bases matching TRBD2. The germline CDR1 and CDR2 sequences are SGHTA and FQGTGA. The CDR3 runs 14 residues. With 5 bases clipped from V and 5 bases from J, the junction kept 8 bases outside the gene matches. CDR3 in DNA: TGTGCCAGCAGCCTCCGGGAGGGGTCCCACGAGCAGTACTTC. Amino acid sequence: CASSLREGSHEQYF. Variable domain in full (rest from reference TRBV7-3 and TRBJ2-7): GAGVSQTPSNKVTEKGKYVELRCDPISGHTALYWYRQSLGQGPEFLIYFQGTGAADDSGLPNDRFFAVRPEGSVSTLKIQRTERGDSAVYLCASSLREGSHEQYFGPGTRLTVT.

The rearrangement joins TRBV5-8 to TRBJ1-2; TRBD1 aligns across 8 bases. The CDR3 extends over 17 amino acids. CDR1 is SGHTS and CDR2 is YDEGEE in the germline V gene. The V gene end was trimmed by 5 bases and the J gene end by 0 bases; junction bases not matched to a gene: 12. The CDR3 loop reads CASRRQGAVWANYGYTF. In DNA, the CDR3 is TGTGCCAGCAGAAGGCAGGGGGCCGTATGGGCTAACTATGGCTACACCTTC.

The V call is TRBV9, the J call TRBJ1-2, with a weak D call TRBD1 (5 bases). The CDR3 runs 15 residues. Per germline, CDR1 SGDLS and CDR2 YYNGEE. Between the trimmed V and J ends, which lost 0 bases and 7 bases, there was a span of 16 bases. DNA of the CDR3: TGTGCCAGCAGCGTAGTAGCGAGCGGGGGTTTTGGCTACACCTTC. This codes for CASSVVASGGFGYTF.

The chain joins TRBV6-6 to TRBJ2-1; tentatively, D is TRBD2 (6 bases). Trimming shortened V by 6 bases and J by 2 bases, and 17 bases separated the two germline ends. Germline V gene lookup returns CDR1 MNHNY and CDR2 SVGAGI (reference sequence). The CDR3 has 16 residues. The CDR3 loop is CASSPVQGGPYNEQFF. CDR3 sequence (DNA): TGTGCCAGCAGCCCCGTGCAGGGAGGCCCCTACAATGAGCAGTTCTTC.

The chain uses TRBV28 and TRBJ1-1; a possible D gene is TRBD1 (5 bases). Germline CDR1 and CDR2: MDHEN and SYDVKM. CDR3 length: 16 residues. Between the trimmed V and J ends, which lost 4 bases and 3 bases, there was a span of 18 bases. The CDR3 here is CASSSPGQPRDTEAFF. CDR3 nucleotide sequence: TGTGCCAGCAGTTCCCCGGGGCAGCCGAGGGACACTGAAGCTTTCTTT.

The chain recombines TRBV5-4 with TRBJ1-2; 10 nucleotides match TRBD1. Germline V gene data show CDR1 as SGHNT and CDR2 as YYREEE (reference sequence). V gave up 4 bases and J gave up 4 bases; unmatched junction bases: 7. The CDR3 covers 15 residues. CDR3 sequence: CASSGTGVGGYGYTF. The CDR3 coding sequence is TGTGCCAGCAGCGGGACAGGGGTTGGGGGCTATGGCTACACCTTC.

This chain joins TRBV5-1 and TRBJ2-1; tentatively, D is TRBD2 (5 bases). Trimming shortened V by 2 bases and J by 1 base, and 16 bases separated the two germline ends. Per the germline V gene, CDR1 is SGHRS and CDR2 is YFSETQ. The CDR3 runs 17 residues. CDR3 DNA: TGCGCCAGCAGCTTTGTCCCGGGGTTCGAGTCCTACAATGAGCAGTTCTTC. Translation gives CASSFVPGFESYNEQFF.

The chain recombines TRBV5-5 with TRBJ2-5; D is ambiguous. Germline-derived CDR1 and CDR2 are SGHKS and YYEKEE (reference sequence). The CDR3 extends over 12 amino acids. V lost 3 bases and J 1 base, leaving 4 bases between the germline ends. The DNA of the CDR3 is TGTGCCAGCAGCTGGGTCCAAGAGACCCAGTACTTC. Protein product: CASSWVQETQYF.

The chain recombines TRBV7-6 with TRBJ1-4; tentative D call: TRBD1 (6 bases). Germline CDR1 reads SGHVS; CDR2 reads FNYEAQ. CDR3 length: 16 residues. V gave up 7 bases and J gave up 3 bases, with 18 bases separating them. In DNA, the CDR3 is TGTGCCAGCACCCCCTGGGCCCAGGGGTCTAATGAAAAACTGTTTTTT. Encoded protein: CASTPWAQGSNEKLFF.

This chain uses TRBV29-1 with TRBJ2-2, with 8 bases identical to TRBD1. V lost 6 bases, J lost 13 bases, and 13 bases stayed unmatched. The CDR3 has 13 amino acids. Germline V lookup: CDR1 SQVTM, CDR2 ANQGSEA. CDR3 DNA sequence: TGCAGCGTCAGAGGGCAGGGGGCCGTTGGGCTGTTTTTT. Translating it yields CSVRGQGAVGLFF.

This chain joins TRBV7-2 and TRBJ2-1; no clear D gene. Germline CDR1 and CDR2: SGHTA and FQGNSA. The CDR3 runs 15 residues. V dropped 5 bases and J dropped 3 bases, with 14 bases sitting between them. In nucleotides, the CDR3 is TGTGCCAGCAGCCAATCGACATGGAGCTACAATGAGCAGTTCTTC. Amino acids: CASSQSTWSYNEQFF.

The V and J genes are TRBV10-3 and TRBJ2-7; a possible D gene is TRBD1 (6 bases). The CDR3 has 14 residues. CDR1 ENHRY and CDR2 SYGVKD come from the germline V gene. Trimming removed 2 bases from V and 5 bases from J, with 13 bases in between. CDR3 nucleotides: TGTGCCATCAGTGAGGACAAGGGGGATGACGAGCAGTACTTC. Its translation: CAISEDKGDDEQYF.

The V call is TRBV19, the J call TRBJ2-4; TRBD1 aligns across 8 bases. Germline V gene lookup returns CDR1 LNHDA and CDR2 SQIVND (reference sequence). Trimming at V came to 6 bases and at J to 8 bases, leaving 0 bases not matched to a gene. The CDR3 runs to 11 residues. The CDR3: CASRQGDIQYF. The CDR3 DNA sequence: TGTGCCAGTAGACAGGGGGACATTCAGTACTTC. The full variable domain, its missing parts supplied by reference TRBV19 and TRBJ2-4, is DGGITQSPKYLFRKEGQNVTLSCEQNLNHDAMYWYRQDPGQGLRLIYYSQIVNDFQKGDIAEGYSVSREKKESFPLTVTSAQKNPTAFYLCASRQGDIQYFGAGTRLSVL.

The CDR3 nucleotides are TGTGCCAGTGAAGACAGGGGCAATGAAAAACTGTTTTTT. It encodes CASEDRGNEKLFF. The chain recombines TRBV19 with TRBJ1-4, with 8 bases matching TRBD1. CDR3 length: 13 residues. CDR1 LNHDA and CDR2 SQIVND come from the germline V gene (reference sequence). Losses at the gene ends were 8 bases for V and 5 bases for J; bases not matched to a gene: 4.

This clone has only one observation. V usage is TRBV28 and J usage is TRBJ2-5, with D possibly being TRBD1 (6 bases). The CDR3 contains 15 residues. Germline CDR1 is MDHEN and CDR2 is SYDVKM. V lost 5 bases and J 2 bases, leaving 15 bases between the germline ends. As DNA, the CDR3 is TGTGCCAGCAGTCAAACAGGGATTACGCAAGAGACCCAGTACTTC. It translates to CASSQTGITQETQYF.